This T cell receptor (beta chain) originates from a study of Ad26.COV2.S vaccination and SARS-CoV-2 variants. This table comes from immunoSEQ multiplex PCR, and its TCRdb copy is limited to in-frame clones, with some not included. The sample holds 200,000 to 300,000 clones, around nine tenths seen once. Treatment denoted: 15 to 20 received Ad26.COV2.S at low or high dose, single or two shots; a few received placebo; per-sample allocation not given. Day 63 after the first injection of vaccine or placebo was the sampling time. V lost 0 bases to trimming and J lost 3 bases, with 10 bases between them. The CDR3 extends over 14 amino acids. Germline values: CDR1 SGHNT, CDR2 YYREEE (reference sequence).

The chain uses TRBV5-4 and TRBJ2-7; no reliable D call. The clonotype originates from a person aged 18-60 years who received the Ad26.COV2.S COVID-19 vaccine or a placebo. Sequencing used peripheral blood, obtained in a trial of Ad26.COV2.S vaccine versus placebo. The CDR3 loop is CASSLETSIYEQYF. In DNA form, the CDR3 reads TGTGCCAGCAGCTTGGAAACCTCTATCTACGAGCAGTACTTC.